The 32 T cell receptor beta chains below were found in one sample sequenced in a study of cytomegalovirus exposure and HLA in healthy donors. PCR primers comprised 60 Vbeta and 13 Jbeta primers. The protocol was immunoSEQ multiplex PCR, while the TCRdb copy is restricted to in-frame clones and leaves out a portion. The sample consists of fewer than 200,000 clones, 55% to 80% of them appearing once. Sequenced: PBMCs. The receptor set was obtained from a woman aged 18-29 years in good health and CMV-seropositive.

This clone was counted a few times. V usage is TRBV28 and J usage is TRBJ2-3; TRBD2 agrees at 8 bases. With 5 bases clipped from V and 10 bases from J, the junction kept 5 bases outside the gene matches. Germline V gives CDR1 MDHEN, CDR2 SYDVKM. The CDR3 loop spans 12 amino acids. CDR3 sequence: CASSLATSAQYF. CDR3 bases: TGTGCCAGCAGTCTTGCGACTAGCGCGCAGTATTTT.

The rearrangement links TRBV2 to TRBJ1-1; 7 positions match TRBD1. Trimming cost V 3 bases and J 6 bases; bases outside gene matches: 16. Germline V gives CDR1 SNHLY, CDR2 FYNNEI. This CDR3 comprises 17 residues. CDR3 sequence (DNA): TGTGCCAGCAGTGACCCACAGGGGTTTAAATGGGGGGCTGAAGCTTTCTTT. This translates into CASSDPQGFKWGAEAFF. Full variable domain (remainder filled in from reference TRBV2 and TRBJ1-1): EPEVTQTPSHQVTQMGQEVILRCVPISNHLYFYWYRQILGQKVEFLVSFYNNEISEKSEIFDDQFSVERPDGSNFTLKIRSTKLEDSAMYFCASSDPQGFKWGAEAFFGQGTRLTVV.

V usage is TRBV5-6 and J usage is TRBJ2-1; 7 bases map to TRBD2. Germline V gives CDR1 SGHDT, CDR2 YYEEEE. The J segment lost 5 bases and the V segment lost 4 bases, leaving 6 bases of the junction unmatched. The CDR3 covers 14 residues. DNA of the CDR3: TGTGCCAGCAGCGAAACGACTAGCCACAATGAGCAGTTCTTC. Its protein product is CASSETTSHNEQFF.

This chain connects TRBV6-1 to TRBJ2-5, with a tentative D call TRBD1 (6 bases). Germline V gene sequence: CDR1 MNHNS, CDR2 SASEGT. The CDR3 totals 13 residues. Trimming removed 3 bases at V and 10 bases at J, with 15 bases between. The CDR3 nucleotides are TGTGCCAGCAGTGATGAGAGGGGGATGTTCCAGTACTTC. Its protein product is CASSDERGMFQYF.

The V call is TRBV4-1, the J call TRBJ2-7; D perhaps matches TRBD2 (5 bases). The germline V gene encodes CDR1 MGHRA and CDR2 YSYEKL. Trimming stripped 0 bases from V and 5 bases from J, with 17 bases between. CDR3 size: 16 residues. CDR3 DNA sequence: TGCGCCAGCAGCCAAGAGGAGGCTTTAGGAGGCGACGAGCAGTACTTC. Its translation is CASSQEEALGGDEQYF.

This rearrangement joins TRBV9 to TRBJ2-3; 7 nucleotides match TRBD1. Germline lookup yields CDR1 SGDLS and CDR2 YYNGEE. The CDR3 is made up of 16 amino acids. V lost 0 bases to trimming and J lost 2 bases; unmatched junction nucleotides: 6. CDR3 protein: CASSVAQQGSTDTQYF. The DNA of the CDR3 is TGTGCCAGCAGCGTAGCTCAACAGGGGTCCACAGATACGCAGTATTTT. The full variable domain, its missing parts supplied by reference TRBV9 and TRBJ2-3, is DSGVTQTPKHLITATGQRVTLRCSPRSGDLSVYWYQQSLDQGLQFLIQYYNGEERAKGNILERFSAQQFPDLHSELNLSSLELGDSALYFCASSVAQQGSTDTQYFGPGTRLTVL.

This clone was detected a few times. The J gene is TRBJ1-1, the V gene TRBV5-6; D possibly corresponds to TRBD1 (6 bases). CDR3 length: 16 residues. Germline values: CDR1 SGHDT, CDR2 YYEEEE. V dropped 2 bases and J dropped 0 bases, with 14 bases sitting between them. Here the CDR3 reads CASSFTGRRMNTEAFF. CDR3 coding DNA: TGTGCCAGCAGCTTTACAGGGCGTCGTATGAACACTGAAGCTTTCTTT.

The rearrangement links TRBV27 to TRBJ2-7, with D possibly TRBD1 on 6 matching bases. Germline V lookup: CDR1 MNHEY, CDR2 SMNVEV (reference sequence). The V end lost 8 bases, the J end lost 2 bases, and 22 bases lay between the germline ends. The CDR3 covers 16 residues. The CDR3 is CASLPALGRDTYEQYF. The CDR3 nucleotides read TGTGCCAGCCTCCCAGCCCTGGGACGGGACACCTACGAGCAGTACTTC.

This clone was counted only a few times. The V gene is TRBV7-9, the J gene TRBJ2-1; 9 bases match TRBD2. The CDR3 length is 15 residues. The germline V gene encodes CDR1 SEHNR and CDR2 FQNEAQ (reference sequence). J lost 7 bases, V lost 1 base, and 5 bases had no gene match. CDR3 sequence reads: CASSLGASGINEQFF. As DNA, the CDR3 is TGTGCCAGCAGCTTAGGGGCTAGCGGGATTAATGAGCAGTTCTTC.

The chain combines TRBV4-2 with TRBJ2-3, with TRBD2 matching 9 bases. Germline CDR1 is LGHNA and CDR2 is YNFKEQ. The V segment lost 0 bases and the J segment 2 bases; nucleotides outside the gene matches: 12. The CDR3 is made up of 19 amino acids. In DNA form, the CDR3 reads TGTGCCAGCAGCCAAGATCCCACTAGCGGGCTAGCCTCCACAGATACGCAGTATTTT. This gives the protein CASSQDPTSGLASTDTQYF.

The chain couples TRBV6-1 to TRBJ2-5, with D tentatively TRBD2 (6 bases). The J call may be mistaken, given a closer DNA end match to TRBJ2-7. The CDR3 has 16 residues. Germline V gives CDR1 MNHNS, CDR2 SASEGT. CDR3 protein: CASSGVIAASAYEQYF. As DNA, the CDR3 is TGTGCCAGCAGTGGGGTAATCGCAGCTAGCGCCTACGAGCAGTACTTC.

The CDR3, as DNA: TGTGCCAGCAGCGAGACTAGCGCACATTACGAGCAGTACTTC. Protein product: CASSETSAHYEQYF. This rearrangement joins TRBV7-9 to TRBJ2-7; 8 nucleotides line up with TRBD2. V was clipped by 5 bases and J by 4 bases; unmatched bases: 7. Per germline, CDR1 SEHNR and CDR2 FQNEAQ (reference sequence). The CDR3 runs to 14 residues. Full variable domain (remainder filled in from reference TRBV7-9 and TRBJ2-7): DTGVSQNPRHKITKRGQNVTFRCDPISEHNRLYWYRQTLGQGPEFLTYFQNEAQLEKSRLLSDRFSAERPKGSFSTLEIQRTEQGDSAMYLCASSETSAHYEQYFGPGTRLTVT.

The CDR3 spells CASSPGGNQPQHF. Written as DNA, the CDR3 is TGTGCCAGCAGCCCCGGAGGAAATCAGCCCCAGCATTTT. The V gene is TRBV7-2, the J gene TRBJ1-5; D ambiguous. Per germline, CDR1 SGHTA and CDR2 FQGNSA. Trimming shortened V by 5 bases and J by 4 bases, and 9 bases separated the two germline ends. CDR3 length: 13 residues.

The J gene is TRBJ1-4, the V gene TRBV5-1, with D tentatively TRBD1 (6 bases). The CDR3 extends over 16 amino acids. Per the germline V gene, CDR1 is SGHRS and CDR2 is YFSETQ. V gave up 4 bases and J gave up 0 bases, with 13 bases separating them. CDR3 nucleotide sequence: TGCGCCAGCAGCCCCCAGGGGAAAGCAACTAATGAAAAACTGTTTTTT. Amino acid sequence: CASSPQGKATNEKLFF.

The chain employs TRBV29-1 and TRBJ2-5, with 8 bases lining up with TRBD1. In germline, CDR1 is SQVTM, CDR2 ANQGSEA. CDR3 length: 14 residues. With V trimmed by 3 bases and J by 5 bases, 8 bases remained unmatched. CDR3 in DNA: TGCAGCGTTGACCGGACAGGGAATGGGGAGACCCAGTACTTC. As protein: CSVDRTGNGETQYF.

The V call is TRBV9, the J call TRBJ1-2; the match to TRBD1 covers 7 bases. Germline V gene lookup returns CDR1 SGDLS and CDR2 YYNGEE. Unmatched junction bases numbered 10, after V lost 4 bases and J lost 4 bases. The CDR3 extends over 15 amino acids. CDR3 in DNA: TGTGCCAGCAGCCCCCAGACAGGGCTCTTCTATGGCTACACCTTC. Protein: CASSPQTGLFYGYTF.

CDR3 in amino acids: CASSRGQGGADTQYF. DNA for the CDR3: TGTGCCAGCAGCAGGGGACAGGGGGGCGCAGATACGCAGTATTTT. This rearrangement joins TRBV5-4 to TRBJ2-3, with TRBD1 matching 11 bases. CDR3 length: 15 amino acids. Germline V gene sequence: CDR1 SGHNT, CDR2 YYREEE (reference sequence). V lost 4 bases, J lost 4 bases, and 5 bases stayed unmatched.

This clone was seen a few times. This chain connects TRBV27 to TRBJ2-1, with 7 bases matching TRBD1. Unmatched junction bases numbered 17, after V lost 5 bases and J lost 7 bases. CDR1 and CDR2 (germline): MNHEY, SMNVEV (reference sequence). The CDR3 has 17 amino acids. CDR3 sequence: CASSPSFGQVLANEQFF. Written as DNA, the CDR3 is TGTGCCAGCAGTCCCTCGTTTGGACAGGTCCTGGCAAATGAGCAGTTCTTC.

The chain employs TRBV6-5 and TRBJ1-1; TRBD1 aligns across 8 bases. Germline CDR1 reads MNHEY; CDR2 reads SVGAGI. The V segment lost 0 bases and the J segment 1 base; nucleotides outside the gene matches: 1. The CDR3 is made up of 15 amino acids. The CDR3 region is CASSYSGTGNTEAFF. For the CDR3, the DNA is TGTGCCAGCAGTTACTCAGGGACAGGGAACACTGAAGCTTTCTTT.

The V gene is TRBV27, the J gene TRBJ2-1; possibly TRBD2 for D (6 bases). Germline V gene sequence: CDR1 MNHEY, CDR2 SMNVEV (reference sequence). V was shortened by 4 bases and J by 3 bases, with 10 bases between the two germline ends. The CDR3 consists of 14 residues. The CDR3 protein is CASSSAGNYNEQFF. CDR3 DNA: TGTGCCAGCAGTTCTGCGGGAAACTACAATGAGCAGTTCTTC.

For the CDR3, the DNA is TGCGCCAGCAGCCAAGACCAGGGGGTCTTCTACGAGCAGTACTTC. Amino acids: CASSQDQGVFYEQYF. This chain joins TRBV4-3 and TRBJ2-7, with TRBD1 identical over 7 bases. The V gene's germline CDR1 is LGHNA and CDR2 YSLEER. The CDR3 has 15 amino acids. V lost 0 bases to trimming and J lost 3 bases; unmatched junction nucleotides: 5.

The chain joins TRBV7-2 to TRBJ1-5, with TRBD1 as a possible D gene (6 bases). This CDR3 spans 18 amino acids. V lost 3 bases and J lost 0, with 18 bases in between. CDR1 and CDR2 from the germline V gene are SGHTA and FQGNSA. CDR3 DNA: TGTGCCAGCAGCTTCAGCCGGACAGATCCACATAGCAATCAGCCCCAGCATTTT. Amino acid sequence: CASSFSRTDPHSNQPQHF.

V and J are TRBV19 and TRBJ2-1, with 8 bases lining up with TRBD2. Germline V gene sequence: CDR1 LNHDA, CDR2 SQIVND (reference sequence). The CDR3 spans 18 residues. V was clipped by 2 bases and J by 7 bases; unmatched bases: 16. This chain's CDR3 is CASSIIAGSRLRDNEQFF. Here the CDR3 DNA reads TGTGCCAGTAGTATAATAGCGGGAAGCCGCCTGAGGGATAATGAGCAGTTCTTC.

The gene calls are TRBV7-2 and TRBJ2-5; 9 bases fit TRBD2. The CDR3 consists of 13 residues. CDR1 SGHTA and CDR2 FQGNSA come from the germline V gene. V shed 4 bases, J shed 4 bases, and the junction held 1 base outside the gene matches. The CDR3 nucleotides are TGTGCCAGCAGCTCGGGACTAGCAGAGACCCAGTACTTC. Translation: CASSSGLAETQYF.

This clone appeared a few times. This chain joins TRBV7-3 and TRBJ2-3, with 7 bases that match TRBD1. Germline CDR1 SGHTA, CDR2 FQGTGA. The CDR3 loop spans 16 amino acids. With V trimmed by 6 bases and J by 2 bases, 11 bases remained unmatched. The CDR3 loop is CASSKGTAPFTDTQYF. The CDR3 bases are TGTGCCAGCAGTAAAGGGACAGCCCCCTTCACAGATACGCAGTATTTT.

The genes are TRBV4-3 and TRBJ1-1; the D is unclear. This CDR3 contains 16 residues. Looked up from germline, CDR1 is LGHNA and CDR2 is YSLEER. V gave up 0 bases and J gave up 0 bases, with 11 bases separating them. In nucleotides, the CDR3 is TGCGCCAGCAGCCAAGATCGAGGGCCCGTGAACACTGAAGCTTTCTTT. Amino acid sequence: CASSQDRGPVNTEAFF.

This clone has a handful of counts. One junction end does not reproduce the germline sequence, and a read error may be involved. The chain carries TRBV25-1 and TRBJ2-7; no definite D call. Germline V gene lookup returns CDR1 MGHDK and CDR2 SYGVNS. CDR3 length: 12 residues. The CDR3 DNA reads TGTGCCAGTAGTGGTGAGTTCTACGAGCAGTACTTC. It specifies CASSGEFYEQYF.

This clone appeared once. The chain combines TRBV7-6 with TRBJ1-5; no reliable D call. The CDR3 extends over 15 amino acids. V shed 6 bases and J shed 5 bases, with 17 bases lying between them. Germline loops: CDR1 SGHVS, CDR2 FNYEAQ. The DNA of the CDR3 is TGTGCCAGCAGTCCAGGCGACCGGCTCCATCAGCCCCAGCATTTT. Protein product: CASSPGDRLHQPQHF.

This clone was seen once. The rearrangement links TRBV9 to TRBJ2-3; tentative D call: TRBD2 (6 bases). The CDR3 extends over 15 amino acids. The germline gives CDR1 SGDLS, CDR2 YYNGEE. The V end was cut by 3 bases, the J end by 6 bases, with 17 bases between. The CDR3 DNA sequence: TGTGCCAGCAGCGCGGGACTCCTATTGATGGATACGCAGTATTTT. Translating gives CASSAGLLLMDTQYF.

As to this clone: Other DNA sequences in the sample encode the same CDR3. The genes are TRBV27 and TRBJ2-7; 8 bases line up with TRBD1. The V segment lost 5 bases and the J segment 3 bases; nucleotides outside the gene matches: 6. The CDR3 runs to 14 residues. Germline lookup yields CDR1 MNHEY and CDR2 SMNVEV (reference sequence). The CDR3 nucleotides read TGTGCCAGCAGTCGAGACAGGGGCTTCTACGAGCAGTACTTC. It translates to CASSRDRGFYEQYF.

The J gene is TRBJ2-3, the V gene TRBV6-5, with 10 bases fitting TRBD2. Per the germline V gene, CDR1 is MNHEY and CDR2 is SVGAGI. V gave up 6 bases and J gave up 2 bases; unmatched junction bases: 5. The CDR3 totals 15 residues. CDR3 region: CASRDSGGNTDTQYF. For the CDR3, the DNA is TGTGCCAGCAGAGATAGCGGGGGGAACACAGATACGCAGTATTTT.

For the CDR3, the DNA is TGTGCCAGCAGCTTACGTAGGGGGTTTACTGAAGCTTTCTTT. Protein product: CASSLRRGFTEAFF. V usage is TRBV7-2 and J usage is TRBJ1-1; D might be TRBD1 (6 bases). The V end lost 2 bases, the J end lost 5 bases, and 12 bases lay between the germline ends. The germline CDR1 and CDR2 sequences are SGHTA and FQGNSA. CDR3 length equals 14 residues.